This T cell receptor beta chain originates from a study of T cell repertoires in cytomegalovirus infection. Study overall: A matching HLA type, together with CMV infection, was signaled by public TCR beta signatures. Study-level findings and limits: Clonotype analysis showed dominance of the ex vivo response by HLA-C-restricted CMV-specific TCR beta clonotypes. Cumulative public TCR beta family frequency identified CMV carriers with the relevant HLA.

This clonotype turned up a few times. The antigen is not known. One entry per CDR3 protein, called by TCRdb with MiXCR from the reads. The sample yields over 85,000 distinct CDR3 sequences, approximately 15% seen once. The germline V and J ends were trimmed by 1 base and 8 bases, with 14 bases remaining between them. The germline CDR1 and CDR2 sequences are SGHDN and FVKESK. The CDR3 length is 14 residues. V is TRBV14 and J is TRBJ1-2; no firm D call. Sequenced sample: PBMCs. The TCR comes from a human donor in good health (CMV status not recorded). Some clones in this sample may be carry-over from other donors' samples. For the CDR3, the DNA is TGTGCCAGCAGCCAAGTAACCATCCCGCGGGGCTACACCTTC. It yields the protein CASSQVTIPRGYTF.